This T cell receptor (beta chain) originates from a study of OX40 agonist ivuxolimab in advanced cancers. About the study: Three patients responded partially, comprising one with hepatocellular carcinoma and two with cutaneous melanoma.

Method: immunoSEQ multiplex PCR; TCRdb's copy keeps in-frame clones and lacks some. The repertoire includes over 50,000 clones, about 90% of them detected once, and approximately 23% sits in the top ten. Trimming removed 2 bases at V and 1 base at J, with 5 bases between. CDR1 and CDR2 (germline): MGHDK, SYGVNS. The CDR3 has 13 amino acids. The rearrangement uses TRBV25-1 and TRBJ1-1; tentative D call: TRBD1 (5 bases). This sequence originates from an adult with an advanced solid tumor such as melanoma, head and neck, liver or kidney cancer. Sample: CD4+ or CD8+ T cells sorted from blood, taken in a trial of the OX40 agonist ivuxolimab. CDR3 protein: CASSEGGNTEAFF. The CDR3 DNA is TGTGCCAGCAGTGAAGGGGGGAACACTGAAGCTTTCTTT.